The source of this TCR beta chain is a study of blood T cell repertoires in COVID-19. Across the whole study: Collection of acute and convalescent COVID-19 samples took place in the United States, Italy and Spain. T cells, B-cell-depleted T cells, or PBMCs provided the cDNA or gDNA that served as material.

Clones were read by immunoSEQ multiplex PCR, and TCRdb kept only the in-frame ones, dropping some. The table records 250,000 to 300,000 clones, approximately 81% of them present only once. Cohort placement rested on clinical history that participants reported themselves. CDR1 and CDR2 (germline): SGHAT, FQNNGV. The J segment lost 5 bases and the V segment lost 1 base, leaving 5 bases of the junction unmatched. CDR3 length equals 17 residues. This sequence joins TRBV11-2 and TRBJ2-1; 13 bases align to TRBD2. Material: PBMCs or T cells enriched from blood (not recorded which). The origin of this receptor is a woman in her forties or fifties who had been exposed to COVID-19. CDR3 region: CASSLGLAGGLNNEQFF. The CDR3 bases are TGTGCCAGCAGCTTAGGACTAGCGGGGGGACTAAACAATGAGCAGTTCTTC.